The rows below give T cell receptor beta chains drawn from one sample of a study of blood T cell repertoires in COVID-19. The assay was immunoSEQ multiplex PCR, and TCRdb's table has in-frame clones only and misses some. The profile covers around 100,000 clones, with about 88% appearing a single time and roughly 7.4% taken by the ten largest. Sequencing was carried out using peripheral blood. Receptor source: a young man in a cohort sampled during active COVID-19. CDR3s include the opening cysteine and the closing phenylalanine or tryptophan. The order of the fields is J gene, D gene, V gene, clone size, CDR3 protein, CDR3 DNA. A D gene is named only where the DNA matches it firmly. Clone size is stated in some rows and not others, as once, few, many or a class when expanded.

j_call: TRBJ2-1; d_call: TRBD2; v_call: TRBV5-1; clone_size: NA; cdr3_aa: CASSVPPSGGPYNEQFF; cdr3_nt: TGCGCCAGCAGCGTCCCCCCAAGCGGGGGGCCCTACAATGAGCAGTTCTTC
j_call: TRBJ1-5; d_call: NA; v_call: TRBV27; clone_size: NA; cdr3_aa: CASSPWGPDQPQHF; cdr3_nt: TGTGCCAGCAGCCCGTGGGGGCCCGATCAGCCCCAGCATTTT
j_call: TRBJ2-1; d_call: NA; v_call: TRBV6-5; clone_size: once; cdr3_aa: CASSYSGGDNEQFF; cdr3_nt: TGTGCCAGCAGTTACTCTGGCGGGGACAATGAGCAGTTCTTC
j_call: TRBJ2-1; d_call: NA; v_call: TRBV7-6; clone_size: NA; cdr3_aa: CASSLTQGEEQFF; cdr3_nt: TGTGCCAGCAGCTTAACACAGGGAGAGGAGCAGTTCTTC
j_call: TRBJ2-3; d_call: TRBD2; v_call: TRBV7-2; clone_size: NA; cdr3_aa: CASSSRLAPDTQYF; cdr3_nt: TGTGCCAGCAGCTCACGACTAGCCCCAGATACGCAGTATTTT
j_call: TRBJ2-1; d_call: NA; v_call: TRBV5-5; clone_size: once; cdr3_aa: CASIPRESNNEQFF; cdr3_nt: TGTGCCAGCATCCCCCGCGAGAGTAACAATGAGCAGTTCTTC
j_call: TRBJ1-5; d_call: NA; v_call: TRBV27; clone_size: NA; cdr3_aa: CASGRGMEPQHF; cdr3_nt: TGTGCCAGCGGGCGGGGGATGGAGCCCCAGCATTTT
j_call: TRBJ1-5; d_call: TRBD1; v_call: TRBV10-2; clone_size: NA; cdr3_aa: CASSTGQGQPQHF; cdr3_nt: TGCGCCAGCAGTACGGGACAGGGTCAGCCCCAGCATTTT
j_call: TRBJ2-1; d_call: NA; v_call: TRBV4-3; clone_size: NA; cdr3_aa: CASSLIYAGANEQFF; cdr3_nt: TGCGCCAGCAGCCTCATTTACGCGGGGGCCAATGAGCAGTTCTTC
j_call: TRBJ1-1; d_call: NA; v_call: TRBV10-3; clone_size: NA; cdr3_aa: CAISGSTVNTEAFF; cdr3_nt: TGTGCCATCAGTGGCTCGACAGTTAACACTGAAGCTTTCTTT
j_call: TRBJ1-1; d_call: TRBD1; v_call: TRBV19; clone_size: NA; cdr3_aa: CASSVTGVTEAFF; cdr3_nt: TGTGCCAGTAGCGTGACAGGGGTCACTGAAGCTTTCTTT
j_call: TRBJ2-1; d_call: TRBD1; v_call: TRBV19; clone_size: NA; cdr3_aa: CASSLGTGGNEQFF; cdr3_nt: TGTGCCAGTAGTCTCGGGACAGGGGGCAATGAGCAGTTCTTC
j_call: TRBJ1-2; d_call: NA; v_call: TRBV7-9; clone_size: NA; cdr3_aa: CASSLAEGLGYTF; cdr3_nt: TGTGCCAGCAGCTTAGCGGAGGGGCTCGGCTACACCTTC
j_call: TRBJ1-1; d_call: NA; v_call: TRBV30; clone_size: NA; cdr3_aa: CAWSVSRAGEAFF; cdr3_nt: TGTGCCTGGAGTGTATCCAGGGCTGGTGAAGCTTTCTTT
j_call: TRBJ2-7; d_call: TRBD1; v_call: TRBV6-5; clone_size: NA; cdr3_aa: CASKGAVEQYF; cdr3_nt: TGTGCCAGCAAGGGGGCGGTCGAGCAGTACTTC
j_call: TRBJ2-1; d_call: TRBD1; v_call: TRBV23-1; clone_size: NA; cdr3_aa: CASSQTRDRVHNEQFF; cdr3_nt: TGCGCCAGCAGTCAAACCCGGGACAGGGTCCACAATGAGCAGTTCTTC
j_call: TRBJ1-1; d_call: NA; v_call: TRBV28; clone_size: NA; cdr3_aa: CASSNQENTEAFF; cdr3_nt: TGTGCCAGCAGTAATCAGGAGAACACTGAAGCTTTCTTT
j_call: TRBJ2-3; d_call: NA; v_call: TRBV11-2; clone_size: NA; cdr3_aa: CASSLDVGGKSRTDTQYF; cdr3_nt: TGTGCCAGCAGCTTAGATGTAGGGGGAAAGTCTAGGACAGATACGCAGTATTTT
j_call: TRBJ1-1; d_call: NA; v_call: TRBV5-6; clone_size: NA; cdr3_aa: CASSPWTLEAFF; cdr3_nt: TGTGCCAGCAGCCCCTGGACACTCGAAGCTTTCTTT
j_call: TRBJ2-5; d_call: NA; v_call: TRBV4-3; clone_size: NA; cdr3_aa: CASSQEARGTQYF; cdr3_nt: TGCGCCAGCAGCCAAGAGGCAAGGGGGACCCAGTACTTC
j_call: TRBJ2-5; d_call: TRBD2; v_call: TRBV2; clone_size: NA; cdr3_aa: CASSAETSGGETQYF; cdr3_nt: TGTGCCAGCAGTGCCGAGACTAGCGGGGGAGAGACCCAGTACTTC
j_call: TRBJ2-1; d_call: NA; v_call: TRBV18; clone_size: NA; cdr3_aa: CASSTPGIANEQFF; cdr3_nt: TGTGCCAGCAGTACACCCGGGATTGCGAATGAGCAGTTCTTC
j_call: TRBJ2-3; d_call: NA; v_call: TRBV7-8; clone_size: once; cdr3_aa: CASSLGWLDTQYF; cdr3_nt: TGTGCCAGCAGCTTAGGATGGCTAGATACGCAGTATTTT
j_call: TRBJ1-1; d_call: TRBD1; v_call: TRBV29-1; clone_size: NA; cdr3_aa: CSVDTGGEAFF; cdr3_nt: TGCAGCGTCGATACAGGGGGTGAAGCTTTCTTT
j_call: TRBJ1-1; d_call: NA; v_call: TRBV30; clone_size: NA; cdr3_aa: CAWTNLRDTEAFF; cdr3_nt: TGTGCCTGGACCAATTTGAGGGACACTGAAGCTTTCTTT
j_call: TRBJ1-1; d_call: NA; v_call: TRBV7-2; clone_size: NA; cdr3_aa: CASSPTQVLAFF; cdr3_nt: TGTGCCAGCAGCCCAACACAGGTTTTGGCTTTCTTT
j_call: TRBJ1-6; d_call: NA; v_call: TRBV2; clone_size: NA; cdr3_aa: CASSERGGNSPLHF; cdr3_nt: TGTGCCAGCAGTGAGAGGGGGGGTAATTCACCCCTCCACTTT
j_call: TRBJ1-4; d_call: TRBD1; v_call: TRBV24-1; clone_size: NA; cdr3_aa: CATGDSLGKLFF; cdr3_nt: TGTGCCACCGGGGACAGCCTCGGAAAACTGTTTTTT
j_call: TRBJ1-2; d_call: NA; v_call: TRBV19; clone_size: NA; cdr3_aa: CASSILRRDYGYTF; cdr3_nt: TGTGCCAGTAGTATTTTACGGCGGGACTATGGCTACACCTTC
j_call: TRBJ2-2; d_call: TRBD2; v_call: TRBV5-1; clone_size: once; cdr3_aa: CASSRAREAMVAGELFF; cdr3_nt: TGCGCCAGCAGCCGAGCCCGGGAGGCAATGGTAGCCGGGGAGCTGTTTTTT
j_call: TRBJ2-1; d_call: TRBD2; v_call: TRBV5-6; clone_size: once; cdr3_aa: CASSLSGAPYNEQFF; cdr3_nt: TGTGCCAGCAGCTTGAGCGGGGCCCCTTACAATGAGCAGTTCTTC
j_call: TRBJ2-2; d_call: NA; v_call: TRBV30; clone_size: NA; cdr3_aa: CAWSDGGSGTGELFF; cdr3_nt: TGTGCCTGGAGTGATGGGGGCTCGGGCACCGGGGAGCTGTTTTTT
j_call: TRBJ2-7; d_call: TRBD1; v_call: TRBV25-1; clone_size: once; cdr3_aa: CASFFSTRDRASYEQYF; cdr3_nt: TGTGCCAGCTTTTTCTCCACCCGGGACAGGGCCTCCTACGAGCAGTACTTC
j_call: TRBJ2-3; d_call: NA; v_call: TRBV9; clone_size: once; cdr3_aa: CASSVGGFGTGLLTRDTDTQYF; cdr3_nt: TGTGCCAGCAGCGTAGGGGGTTTTGGTACAGGGTTATTAACAAGAGACACAGATACGCAGTATTTT
j_call: TRBJ1-1; d_call: TRBD1; v_call: TRBV3-1/TRBV3-2; clone_size: NA; cdr3_aa: CASSAYRGPTAEAFF; cdr3_nt: TGTGCCAGCAGTGCCTACAGGGGCCCGACGGCTGAAGCTTTCTTT
j_call: TRBJ2-2; d_call: TRBD1; v_call: TRBV6-6; clone_size: NA; cdr3_aa: CASSSGQETGELFF; cdr3_nt: TGTGCCAGCAGTTCCGGACAGGAGACCGGGGAGCTGTTTTTT
j_call: TRBJ2-3; d_call: NA; v_call: TRBV18; clone_size: once; cdr3_aa: CASSPPGSVTDTQYF; cdr3_nt: TGTGCCAGCTCACCACCCGGGTCTGTCACAGATACGCAGTATTTT
j_call: TRBJ1-2; d_call: TRBD1; v_call: TRBV19; clone_size: once; cdr3_aa: CASQRQGKNYGYTF; cdr3_nt: TGTGCCAGCCAAAGACAGGGAAAAAACTATGGCTACACCTTC
j_call: TRBJ2-1; d_call: NA; v_call: TRBV29-1; clone_size: NA; cdr3_aa: CSVESPVGGDNEQFF; cdr3_nt: TGCAGCGTTGAATCCCCAGTGGGGGGTGACAATGAGCAGTTCTTC
j_call: TRBJ2-2; d_call: TRBD2; v_call: TRBV29-1; clone_size: NA; cdr3_aa: CSAGGARGNGELFF; cdr3_nt: TGCAGCGCCGGGGGGGCCAGGGGAAACGGGGAGCTGTTTTTT
j_call: TRBJ2-2; d_call: NA; v_call: TRBV3-1/TRBV3-2; clone_size: few; cdr3_aa: CASSQDPRPGELFF; cdr3_nt: TGTGCCAGCAGCCAAGACCCTCGTCCCGGGGAGCTGTTTTTT
j_call: TRBJ1-1; d_call: TRBD1; v_call: TRBV7-9; clone_size: NA; cdr3_aa: CASSLTGGQGNTEAFF; cdr3_nt: TGTGCCAGCAGCTTGACCGGGGGACAGGGGAACACTGAAGCTTTCTTT
j_call: TRBJ2-1; d_call: TRBD1; v_call: TRBV5-6; clone_size: once; cdr3_aa: CASSYGQAVHEQFF; cdr3_nt: TGTGCCAGCAGCTACGGACAGGCAGTCCATGAGCAGTTCTTC
j_call: TRBJ2-5; d_call: NA; v_call: TRBV12-2; clone_size: NA; cdr3_aa: CASRQGFGETQYF; cdr3_nt: TGTGCAAGTCGCCAGGGGTTCGGAGAGACCCAGTACTTC
j_call: TRBJ1-1; d_call: NA; v_call: TRBV5-1; clone_size: once; cdr3_aa: CASSTAAKQGAEAFF; cdr3_nt: TGCGCCAGCAGCACGGCTGCGAAGCAGGGCGCTGAAGCTTTCTTT
j_call: TRBJ1-4; d_call: TRBD1; v_call: TRBV4-2; clone_size: few; cdr3_aa: CASSQDQGTGDEKLFF; cdr3_nt: TGTGCCAGCAGCCAAGATCAGGGGACAGGGGATGAAAAACTGTTTTTT
j_call: TRBJ1-3; d_call: NA; v_call: TRBV30; clone_size: NA; cdr3_aa: CAWSEAVRVENTIYF; cdr3_nt: TGTGCCTGGAGTGAGGCGGTCAGGGTAGAAAACACCATATATTTT
j_call: TRBJ2-3; d_call: NA; v_call: TRBV5-1; clone_size: NA; cdr3_aa: CASSKLAVTSTDTQYF; cdr3_nt: TGCGCCAGCAGCAAGTTAGCGGTGACTAGCACAGATACGCAGTATTTT
j_call: TRBJ1-1; d_call: NA; v_call: TRBV3-1/TRBV3-2; clone_size: few; cdr3_aa: CASSQDFDVFPEDTEAFF; cdr3_nt: TGTGCCAGCAGCCAAGATTTTGACGTTTTTCCTGAGGACACTGAAGCTTTCTTT
j_call: TRBJ2-1; d_call: TRBD2; v_call: TRBV9; clone_size: NA; cdr3_aa: CASSVGNSGGAEGQFF; cdr3_nt: TGTGCCAGCAGCGTAGGTAATAGCGGGGGGGCAGAGGGGCAGTTCTTC
j_call: TRBJ1-1; d_call: TRBD1; v_call: TRBV5-4; clone_size: NA; cdr3_aa: CASSPPDRGTEAFF; cdr3_nt: TGTGCCAGCAGCCCCCCGGACAGGGGCACTGAAGCTTTCTTT
j_call: TRBJ1-6; d_call: NA; v_call: TRBV15; clone_size: NA; cdr3_aa: CATSREGRGNSPLHF; cdr3_nt: TGTGCCACCAGCAGAGAGGGCAGGGGTAATTCACCCCTCCACTTT
j_call: TRBJ1-4; d_call: TRBD1; v_call: TRBV7-9; clone_size: once; cdr3_aa: CASSPPGQSFEKLFF; cdr3_nt: TGTGCCAGCAGCCCCCCGGGACAGAGCTTTGAAAAACTGTTTTTT
j_call: TRBJ1-1; d_call: TRBD1; v_call: TRBV5-1; clone_size: NA; cdr3_aa: CASSIQGATEAFF; cdr3_nt: TGCGCCAGCAGCATACAGGGGGCCACTGAAGCTTTCTTT
j_call: TRBJ1-1; d_call: TRBD1; v_call: TRBV5-6; clone_size: NA; cdr3_aa: CASSGDRGDTEAFF; cdr3_nt: TGTGCCAGCAGCGGGGACAGGGGGGACACTGAAGCTTTCTTT
j_call: TRBJ1-1; d_call: NA; v_call: TRBV21-1; clone_size: once; cdr3_aa: CASSKDPRDRSPEAFF; cdr3_nt: TGTGCCAGCAGCAAAGACCCCCGGGACAGGAGCCCCGAAGCTTTCTTT
j_call: TRBJ1-1; d_call: NA; v_call: TRBV27; clone_size: NA; cdr3_aa: CASQSPRLNTEAFF; cdr3_nt: TGTGCCAGCCAATCCCCGAGGCTGAACACTGAAGCTTTCTTT
j_call: TRBJ2-3; d_call: TRBD1; v_call: TRBV9; clone_size: NA; cdr3_aa: CASSSRDRYTDTQYF; cdr3_nt: TGTGCCAGCAGCTCCCGGGACAGATACACAGATACGCAGTATTTT
j_call: TRBJ2-3; d_call: TRBD1; v_call: TRBV25-1; clone_size: NA; cdr3_aa: CASRPDRGTDTQYF; cdr3_nt: TGTGCCAGCAGGCCAGACAGGGGTACAGATACGCAGTATTTT